Sequencing of this T cell receptor beta chain was carried out in a study of blood T cell repertoires in COVID-19. Across the whole study: Sites in the United States, Italy and Spain provided acute and convalescent COVID-19 samples. Sources were T cells, B-cell-depleted T cells, or PBMCs; the material itself was cDNA or gDNA.

Per the authors' pipeline: For nucleated cells, counts were estimated from reference gene primer amplification. Generated by immunoSEQ multiplex PCR, the TCRdb table keeps only in-frame clones and is missing some. V, J and clone size reflect that table, while D and trimming were determined from the DNA. The table lists roughly 330,000 clones, roughly 86% of them singletons. Cohort placement rested on clinical history that participants reported themselves. The CDR3 consists of 14 residues. The V gene lost 4 bases and the J gene lost 2 bases, with 10 bases spanning the gap. CDR1 and CDR2 (germline): SGHRS, YFSETQ.

The sequenced sample was PBMCs or T cells enriched from blood (not recorded which). V gene TRBV5-1 combines with J gene TRBJ2-1; no clear D. This clonotype was obtained from a woman aged 25 to 39 who had recovered from COVID-19. The CDR3 loop is CASSGAATYNEQFF. CDR3 nucleotide sequence: TGCGCCAGCAGCGGCGCGGCCACCTACAATGAGCAGTTCTTC.